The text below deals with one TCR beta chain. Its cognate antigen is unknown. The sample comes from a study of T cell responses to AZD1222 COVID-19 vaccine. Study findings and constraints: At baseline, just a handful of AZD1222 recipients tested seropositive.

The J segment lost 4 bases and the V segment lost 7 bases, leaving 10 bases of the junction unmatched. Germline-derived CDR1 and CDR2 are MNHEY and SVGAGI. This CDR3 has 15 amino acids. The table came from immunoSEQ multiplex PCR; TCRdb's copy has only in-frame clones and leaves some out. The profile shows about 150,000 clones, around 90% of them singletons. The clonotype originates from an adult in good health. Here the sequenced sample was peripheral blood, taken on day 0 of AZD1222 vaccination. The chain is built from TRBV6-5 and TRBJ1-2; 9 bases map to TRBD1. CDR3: CASTRWDRDFYGYTF. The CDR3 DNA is TGTGCCAGCACCAGATGGGACAGGGACTTCTATGGCTACACCTTC.